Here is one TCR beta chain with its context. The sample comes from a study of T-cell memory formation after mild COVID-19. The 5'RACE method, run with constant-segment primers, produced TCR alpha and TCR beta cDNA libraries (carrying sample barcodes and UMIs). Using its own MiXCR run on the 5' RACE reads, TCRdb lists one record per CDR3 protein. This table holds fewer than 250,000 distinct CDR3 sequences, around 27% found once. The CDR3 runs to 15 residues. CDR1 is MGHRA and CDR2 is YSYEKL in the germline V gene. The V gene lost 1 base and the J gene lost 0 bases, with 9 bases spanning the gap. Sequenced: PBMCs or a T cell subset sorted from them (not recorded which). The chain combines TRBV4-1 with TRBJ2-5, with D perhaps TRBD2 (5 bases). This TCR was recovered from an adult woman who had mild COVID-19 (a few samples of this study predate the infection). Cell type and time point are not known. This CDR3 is CASSQGPGDQETQYF. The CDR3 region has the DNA TGCGCCAGCAGCCAAGGACCCGGGGACCAAGAGACCCAGTACTTC.